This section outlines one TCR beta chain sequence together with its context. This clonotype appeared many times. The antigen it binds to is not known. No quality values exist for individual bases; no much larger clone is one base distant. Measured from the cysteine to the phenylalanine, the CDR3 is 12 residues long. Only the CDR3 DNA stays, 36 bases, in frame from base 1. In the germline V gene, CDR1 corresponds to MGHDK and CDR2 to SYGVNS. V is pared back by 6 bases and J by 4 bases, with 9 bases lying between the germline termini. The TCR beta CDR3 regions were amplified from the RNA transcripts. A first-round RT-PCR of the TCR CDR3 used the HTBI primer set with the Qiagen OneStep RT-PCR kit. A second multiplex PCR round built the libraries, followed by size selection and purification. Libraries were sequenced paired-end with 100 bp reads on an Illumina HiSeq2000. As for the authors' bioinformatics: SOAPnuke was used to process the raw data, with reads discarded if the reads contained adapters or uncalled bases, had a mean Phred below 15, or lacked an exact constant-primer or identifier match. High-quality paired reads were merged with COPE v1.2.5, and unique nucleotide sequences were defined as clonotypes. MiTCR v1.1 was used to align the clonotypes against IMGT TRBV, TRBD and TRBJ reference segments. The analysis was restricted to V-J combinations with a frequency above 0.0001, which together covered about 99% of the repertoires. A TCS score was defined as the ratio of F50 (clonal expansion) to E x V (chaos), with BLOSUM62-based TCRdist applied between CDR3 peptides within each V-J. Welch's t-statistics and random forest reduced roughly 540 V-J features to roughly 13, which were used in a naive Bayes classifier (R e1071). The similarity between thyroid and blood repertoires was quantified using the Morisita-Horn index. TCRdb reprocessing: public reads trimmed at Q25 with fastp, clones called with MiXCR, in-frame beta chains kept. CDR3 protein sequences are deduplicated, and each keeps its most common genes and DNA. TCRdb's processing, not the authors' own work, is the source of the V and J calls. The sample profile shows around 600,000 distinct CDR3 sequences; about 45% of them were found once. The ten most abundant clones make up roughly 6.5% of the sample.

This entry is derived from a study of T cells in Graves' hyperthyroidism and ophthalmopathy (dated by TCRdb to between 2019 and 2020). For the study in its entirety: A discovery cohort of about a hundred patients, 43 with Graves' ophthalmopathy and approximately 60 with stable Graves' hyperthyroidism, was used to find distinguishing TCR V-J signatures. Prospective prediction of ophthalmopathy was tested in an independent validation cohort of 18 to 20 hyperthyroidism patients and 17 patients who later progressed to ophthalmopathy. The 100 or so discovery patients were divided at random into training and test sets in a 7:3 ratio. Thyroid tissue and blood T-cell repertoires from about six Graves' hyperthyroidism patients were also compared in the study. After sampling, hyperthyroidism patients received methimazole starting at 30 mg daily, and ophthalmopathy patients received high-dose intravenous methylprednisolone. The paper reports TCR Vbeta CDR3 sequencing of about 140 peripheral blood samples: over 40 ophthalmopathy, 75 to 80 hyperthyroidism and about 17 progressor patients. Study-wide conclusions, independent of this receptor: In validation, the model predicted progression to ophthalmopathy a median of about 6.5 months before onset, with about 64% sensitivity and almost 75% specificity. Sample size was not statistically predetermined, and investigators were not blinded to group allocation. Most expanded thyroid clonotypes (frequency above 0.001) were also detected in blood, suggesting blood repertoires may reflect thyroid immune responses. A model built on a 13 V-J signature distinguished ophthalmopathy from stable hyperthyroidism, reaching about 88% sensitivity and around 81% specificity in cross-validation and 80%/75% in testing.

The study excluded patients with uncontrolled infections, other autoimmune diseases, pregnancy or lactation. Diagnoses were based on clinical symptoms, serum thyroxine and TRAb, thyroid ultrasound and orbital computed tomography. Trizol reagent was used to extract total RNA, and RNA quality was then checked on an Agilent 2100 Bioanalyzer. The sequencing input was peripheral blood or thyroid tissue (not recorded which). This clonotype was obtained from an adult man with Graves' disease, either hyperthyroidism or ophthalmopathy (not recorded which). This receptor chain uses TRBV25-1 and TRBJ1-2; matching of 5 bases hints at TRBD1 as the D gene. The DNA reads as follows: TGTGCCAGCAGGACAGACGGCTATGGCTACACCTTC. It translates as CASRTDGYGYTF.